This TCR beta chain stems from a study of monozygotic twins with inflammatory bowel disease. Per individual sample, eight separate reactions were used to make cDNA. During cDNA synthesis, UMIs that each contained a 6-nucleotide sample barcode were added by means of template switching. One entry per CDR3 protein, without DNA, is what TCRdb gives after re-calling the 5' RACE reads. The sample has approximately 200,000 distinct CDR3 sequences. The CDR3 contains 12 residues. In germline, CDR1 is SGHDT, CDR2 YYEEEE. This receptor was identified in a human donor with ulcerative colitis or Crohn's disease, or a healthy co-twin of an affected twin (not recorded which). Sample: blood. The rearrangement joins TRBV5-6 to TRBJ2-7. The CDR3 loop is CASSFRTYEQYF.